What follows is one T cell receptor (beta chain) and its context. Antigen: not known. This entry belongs to a study of post-analysis software for immune sequencing data. Regarding the study as a whole: TRBV segments more frequent in patients than in controls numbered about five and included TRBV5-6, TRBV5-1 and TRBV20-1.

The TCR beta cDNA libraries contained unique molecular identifiers. TCRdb reanalysed the PCR reads using MiXCR and keeps one entry per CDR3 protein. The table shows 500,000 to 600,000 distinct CDR3 sequences, with roughly 47% occurring only once. This CDR3 contains 11 residues. Looked up from germline, CDR1 is ENHRY and CDR2 is SYGVKD. Trimming took 10 bases from V and 3 from J, leaving 10 bases between them. The specimen was blood. The TCR sequence derives from a girl aged 10 to 17 with multiple sclerosis. This chain links TRBV10-3 with TRBJ2-7; the D is unclear. The CDR3 loop reads CANSDGYEQYF. The DNA of the CDR3 is TGTGCCAACTCCGACGGCTACGAGCAGTACTTC.